The 5 T cell receptor beta chains in this list originate from one sample, sequenced in a study of follicular helper T cells after annual influenza vaccination. TCRdb's table, derived via immunoSEQ multiplex PCR, lists solely in-frame clones and lacks some. The top ten hold roughly 0.82% of the sample, which has approximately 10,000 clones, 80% to 85% seen once. The source material was CXCR5- memory CD4+ T cells sorted from blood, sampled 6 weeks after influenza vaccination. The receptors were sampled from an adult who received the influenza vaccine.

This clone was picked up one time. The V gene is TRBV19, the J gene TRBJ2-1; maybe TRBD1 (6 bases). The CDR3 runs to 13 residues. Germline-derived CDR1 and CDR2 are LNHDA and SQIVND (reference sequence). V was cut by 5 bases and J by 7 bases, with 12 bases left in between. The CDR3 here is CASSPRGGNEQFF. The CDR3 DNA follows: TGTGCCAGTAGTCCCAGGGGTGGGAATGAGCAGTTCTTC.

This clone was observed a few times. The chain combines TRBV7-2 with TRBJ2-7, with 7 nucleotides matching TRBD1. Germline loops: CDR1 SGHTA, CDR2 FQGNSA. Trimming at V came to 5 bases and at J to 2 bases, leaving 9 bases not matched to a gene. This CDR3 contains 15 residues. CDR3 loop: CASSTHRDRAYEQYF. Written as DNA, the CDR3 is TGTGCCAGCAGCACTCATCGGGACAGAGCCTACGAGCAGTACTTC.

This chain links TRBV29-1 with TRBJ1-1; weak D call: TRBD1 (5 bases). This CDR3 spans 15 amino acids. Between the trimmed V and J ends, which lost 4 bases and 4 bases, there was a span of 19 bases. The germline gives CDR1 SQVTM, CDR2 ANQGSEA. The CDR3 is CSVGYPGRGGTEAFF. For the CDR3, the DNA is TGCAGCGTTGGCTATCCGGGCCGTGGGGGCACTGAAGCTTTCTTT.

The V and J genes are TRBV23-1 and TRBJ1-1, with a tentative D call TRBD1 (5 bases). TRBV23-1 is sorted into the ORF group, with uncertain function. The CDR3 is 11 amino acids. V was trimmed by 8 bases and J by 7 bases, leaving 11 bases between them. CDR3 protein: CASLYQGEAFF. CDR3 nucleotide sequence: TGCGCCAGCCTCTACCAGGGTGAAGCTTTCTTT.

In its sample, this clone was seen a few times. CDR3 nucleotides: TGTGCCAGCAGCGAACAGGGGGACTATGGCTACACCTTC. Translated: CASSEQGDYGYTF. The chain links TRBV4-2 to TRBJ1-2; 8 nucleotides match TRBD1. The trim removed 5 bases at V and 3 bases at J, leaving 2 bases unmatched. Germline CDR1 is LGHNA and CDR2 is YNFKEQ. The CDR3 length is 13 residues.